The 17 T cell receptor beta chains presented below share a single source sample, sequenced in a study of control samples from healthy donors and cancer patients. The data were produced by immunoSEQ multiplex PCR, yet TCRdb's version contains in-frame clones alone and is incomplete. Of 100,000 to 150,000 clones listed, 89% are singletons. The sequenced sample consisted of PBMCs. All receptors come from a man aged 45-65 years with head and neck cancer.

The chain recombines TRBV9 with TRBJ1-6; D is undetermined. V shed 1 base and J shed 9 bases, with 14 bases lying between them. Germline V lookup: CDR1 SGDLS, CDR2 YYNGEE. The CDR3 covers 15 residues. The CDR3 loop reads CASSVSVARGSPLHF. As DNA, the CDR3 is TGTGCCAGCAGCGTAAGTGTCGCGAGAGGTTCACCCCTCCACTTT.

The chain carries TRBV6-5 and TRBJ2-1; 10 positions match TRBD2. This CDR3 is built from 14 residues. V lost 6 bases, J lost 4 bases, and 3 bases stayed unmatched. Germline CDR1 reads MNHEY; CDR2 reads SVGAGI. The CDR3 DNA is TGTGCCAGCAGAGATAGCGGGGGGTACAATGAGCAGTTCTTC. Amino acid sequence: CASRDSGGYNEQFF.

The J gene is TRBJ2-7, the V gene TRBV10-2; TRBD1 is a possible D gene (5 bases). Trimming removed 5 bases at V and 2 bases at J, with 10 bases between. Per germline, CDR1 WSHSY and CDR2 SAAADI. The CDR3 covers 13 residues. CDR3 nucleotide sequence: TGCGCCAGCAGTCAGGGTCTCCCCTACGAGCAGTACTTC. It specifies CASSQGLPYEQYF.

This clone was observed once. The V gene is TRBV2, the J gene TRBJ2-5, with 15 bases identical to TRBD2. The CDR3 extends over 16 amino acids. V shed 6 bases, J shed 5 bases, and the junction held 7 bases outside the gene matches. Germline CDR1 is SNHLY and CDR2 is FYNNEI. CDR3 loop: CASSDGTSGGRETQYF. In DNA form, the CDR3 reads TGTGCCAGCAGCGACGGGACTAGCGGGGGGCGGGAGACCCAGTACTTC.

The chain is built from TRBV2 and TRBJ2-7; D unresolved. Germline CDR1 and CDR2: SNHLY and FYNNEI. The V gene lost 8 bases and the J gene lost 1 base, with 18 bases spanning the gap. The CDR3 is 15 amino acids. The CDR3, as DNA: TGTGCCAGCGGCGGCAGGTCAGGATTTTCCTACGAGCAGTACTTC. This codes for CASGGRSGFSYEQYF.

This clone appeared a few times. J is TRBJ2-7 and V is TRBV7-9, with 8 positions matching TRBD1. V gave up 5 bases and J gave up 3 bases; unmatched junction bases: 9. The CDR3 has 15 amino acids. CDR1 and CDR2 from the germline V gene are SEHNR and FQNEAQ (reference sequence). The CDR3 DNA follows: TGTGCCAGCAGCCAACCAGGGGGCCTATTCTACGAGCAGTACTTC. Amino acids: CASSQPGGLFYEQYF.

Note on this clone: The junction departs from the called germline gene at one end, perhaps through a read error. The rearrangement joins TRBV6-5 to TRBJ2-3; tentatively, D is TRBD1 (5 bases). The CDR3 runs 15 residues. The V gene's germline CDR1 is MNHEY and CDR2 SVGAGI. CDR3 in DNA: TGTGCCAGCAATTACCAAGGGGCGGTCACAGATACGCAGTATTTT. This gives the protein CASNYQGAVTDTQYF.

This sequence joins TRBV28 and TRBJ2-2; 7 positions match TRBD2. This CDR3 comprises 15 residues. CDR1 and CDR2 from the germline V gene are MDHEN and SYDVKM. V was clipped by 6 bases and J by 4 bases; unmatched bases: 8. The CDR3: CASRNSGGSTGELFF. The CDR3 DNA reads as TGTGCCAGCAGGAACTCTGGCGGGAGCACCGGGGAGCTGTTTTTT. The full variable domain, with the rest looked up from reference TRBV28 and TRBJ2-2, is DVKVTQSSRYLVKRTGEKVFLECVQDMDHENMFWYRQDPGLGLRLIYFSYDVKMKEKGDIPEGYSVSREKKERFSLILESASTNQTSMYLCASRNSGGSTGELFFGEGSRLTVL.

The genes are TRBV5-1 and TRBJ1-1; 9 nucleotides agree with TRBD1. J was trimmed by 0 bases and V by 5 bases; bases with no gene match: 2. The CDR3 covers 14 residues. In germline, CDR1 is SGHRS, CDR2 YFSETQ. CDR3: CASRRQGVNTEAFF. The CDR3 DNA reads TGCGCCAGCAGACGACAGGGGGTGAACACTGAAGCTTTCTTT.

This chain links TRBV7-2 with TRBJ2-2; 8 bases are shared with TRBD2. CDR1 and CDR2 (germline): SGHTA, FQGNSA. V gave up 3 bases and J gave up 0 bases; unmatched junction bases: 6. The CDR3 extends over 17 amino acids. The DNA of the CDR3 is TGTGCCAGCAGCTTCGTGGCGGGAGGCACGAACACCGGGGAGCTGTTTTTT. As protein: CASSFVAGGTNTGELFF.

Only one count was recorded for this clone. V gene TRBV18 combines with J gene TRBJ1-2; 7 positions agree with TRBD1. Germline trimming cut 3 bases from V and 4 bases from J; bases unmatched to any gene: 5. Germline-derived CDR1 and CDR2 are KGHSH and LQKENI. The CDR3 consists of 14 residues. The CDR3 protein is CASSPATGSYGYTF. The CDR3 nucleotides read TGTGCCAGCTCACCGGCGACAGGGTCCTATGGCTACACCTTC.

This clone was counted a single time. The rearrangement joins TRBV5-1 to TRBJ2-7; 8 bases are shared with TRBD1. J lost 5 bases, V lost 1 base, and 5 bases had no gene match. There are 14 residues in the CDR3. Germline V gene data show CDR1 as SGHRS and CDR2 as YFSETQ. The CDR3 bases are TGCGCCAGCAGCTTGACCGGACAGGGAAACGAGCAGTACTTC. Translated: CASSLTGQGNEQYF.

The chain employs TRBV12-3 or TRBV12-4 and TRBJ1-2, with D maybe TRBD1 (5 bases). V was trimmed by 10 bases and J by 8 bases, leaving 17 bases between them. The CDR3 extends over 12 amino acids. The CDR3 here is CATHPGGDGYTF. In DNA, the CDR3 is TGTGCCACTCACCCCGGGGGGGACGGCTACACCTTC.

The CDR3: CASSLGQTGGRRLNEKLFF. In nucleotides, the CDR3 is TGTGCCAGCTCCCTCGGTCAGACAGGGGGACGAAGATTGAATGAAAAACTGTTTTTT. The rearrangement links TRBV18 to TRBJ1-4, with 9 bases identical to TRBD1. This CDR3 has 19 residues. V gave up 6 bases and J gave up 5 bases; unmatched junction bases: 19. Germline V gene lookup returns CDR1 KGHSH and CDR2 LQKENI.

The DNA for the CDR3 is TGTGCCAGCAGTTACGGGGACAGAGACACTGAAGCTTTCTTT. Its translation: CASSYGDRDTEAFF. This chain links TRBV6-6 with TRBJ1-1, with TRBD1 identical over 7 bases. J lost 3 bases, V lost 2 bases, and 3 bases had no gene match. Germline CDR1 MNHNY, CDR2 SVGAGI (reference sequence). This CDR3 region has 14 residues.

This chain joins TRBV6-2 or TRBV6-3 and TRBJ2-1; tentatively, D is TRBD2 (6 bases). Germline CDR1 is MNHEY and CDR2 is SVGEGT. The CDR3 length is 16 residues. V gave up 2 bases and J gave up 3 bases, with 14 bases separating them. This CDR3 reads CASSYGGSMGYNEQFF. CDR3 nucleotide sequence: TGTGCCAGCAGTTACGGGGGGTCCATGGGCTACAATGAGCAGTTCTTC.

The chain has TRBV19 and TRBJ2-7, with a possible D match to TRBD1 (5 bases). The CDR3 loop spans 17 amino acids. V lost 5 bases, J lost 5 bases, and 25 bases lay in between. Germline lookup yields CDR1 LNHDA and CDR2 SQIVND (reference sequence). The CDR3 DNA sequence: TGTGCCAGTAGTTTGACCCCCCTCAGGGTAGCACGCGACGAGCAGTACTTC. Its protein is CASSLTPLRVARDEQYF.